What follows are 25 T cell receptor beta chains derived from one specimen sequenced in a study of cytomegalovirus exposure and HLA in healthy donors (dated by TCRdb to about 2017). Library preparation employed the immunoSEQ multiplex PCR assay. A mixture of 60 forward primers for TCR Vbeta segments and 13 reverse primers for TCR Jbeta segments was used in the multiplex PCR. The clones in this table, taken by TCRdb from immuneACCESS, are in-frame only. Not every clone is retained; where verified, under half of the shortfall comes from an unresolved V gene, and the cause of the rest is unknown. For this sample the table gives approximately 88,000 clones, of which more than 75% were detected only once. The ten largest clones represent 5% to 5.5% of the sample. The sequencing input was PBMCs. The receptors were sampled from a man aged 25-45 years in good health and CMV-seropositive.

The CDR3 DNA follows: TGTGCCAGCAGCTTAGCGGGGGGGAGCAATCAGCCCCAGCATTTT. Amino acid sequence: CASSLAGGSNQPQHF. V usage is TRBV7-8 and J usage is TRBJ1-5, with D perhaps matching TRBD1 (5 bases). Trimming shortened V by 0 bases and J by 1 base, and 7 bases separated the two germline ends. The CDR3 has 15 residues. Germline values: CDR1 SGHVS, CDR2 FQNEAQ.

The rearrangement joins TRBV7-9 to TRBJ2-3; D might be TRBD1 (6 bases). CDR3 length: 16 residues. Trimming cost V 5 bases and J 6 bases, with 21 bases left between them. Germline V gene lookup returns CDR1 SEHNR and CDR2 FQNEAQ (reference sequence). This CDR3 is CASSPEGGKGYDTQYF. CDR3 nucleotides: TGTGCCAGCAGCCCCGAAGGGGGAAAGGGTTATGATACGCAGTATTTT. The full variable domain, its missing parts supplied by reference TRBV7-9 and TRBJ2-3, is DTGVSQNPRHKITKRGQNVTFRCDPISEHNRLYWYRQTLGQGPEFLTYFQNEAQLEKSRLLSDRFSAERPKGSFSTLEIQRTEQGDSAMYLCASSPEGGKGYDTQYFGPGTRLTVL.

The chain has TRBV30 and TRBJ2-1, with TRBD1 identical over 7 bases. The CDR3 contains 16 residues. After removal of 3 bases from V and 0 bases from J, the junction contained 8 bases not matched to a gene. The V gene's germline CDR1 is GTSNPN and CDR2 SVGIG (reference sequence). CDR3 in DNA: TGTGCCTGGAGGAAAGGGGGCTACGGCTCCTACAATGAGCAGTTCTTC. Translation gives CAWRKGGYGSYNEQFF.

The chain is built from TRBV6-6 and TRBJ1-4; the match to TRBD1 covers 7 bases. Germline CDR1 reads MNHNY; CDR2 reads SVGAGI (reference sequence). This CDR3 comprises 12 residues. The junction had 3 bases not matched to a gene; V was cut back by 7 bases and J by 7 bases. The CDR3 sequence is CASKGASEKLFF. In nucleotides, the CDR3 is TGTGCCAGCAAGGGGGCTAGTGAAAAACTGTTTTTT.

The chain is built from TRBV7-8 and TRBJ1-2; tentative D call: TRBD1 (5 bases). Trimming shortened V by 1 base and J by 3 bases, and 9 bases separated the two germline ends. The CDR3 spans 14 residues. Looked up from germline, CDR1 is SGHVS and CDR2 is FQNEAQ. CDR3 DNA: TGTGCCAGCAGCTTAGTAGACAGATACTATGGCTACACCTTC. Translated, it gives CASSLVDRYYGYTF.

The rearrangement joins TRBV29-1 to TRBJ1-1; 9 nucleotides agree with TRBD1. With 8 bases clipped from V and 4 bases from J, the junction kept 8 bases outside the gene matches. Per the germline V gene, CDR1 is SQVTM and CDR2 is ANQGSEA. The CDR3 spans 13 residues. CDR3 bases: TGCAGCATCCCTGGGACAGGGAGCACTGAAGCTTTCTTT. Amino acid sequence: CSIPGTGSTEAFF.

With regard to this clone: Germline is not matched at one junction end, which may reflect a read error. CDR3 in amino acids: CATSGLADGYEQYF. The CDR3 region has the DNA TGTGCCACCAGTGGGCTAGCGGACGGCTACGAGCAGTACTTC. The chain combines TRBV28 with TRBJ2-7; 7 bases line up with TRBD2. This CDR3 has 14 residues. Germline V lookup: CDR1 MDHEN, CDR2 SYDVKM.

The chain uses TRBV7-9 and TRBJ1-4; possibly TRBD1 for D (5 bases). There are 14 residues in the CDR3. With 5 bases removed from V and 7 bases from J, the gap between germline ends came to 14 bases. Germline V gene sequence: CDR1 SEHNR, CDR2 FQNEAQ (reference sequence). The CDR3 DNA is TGTGCCAGCAGCCGCGGGGGGTTTGGTGAAAAACTGTTTTTT. Encoded protein: CASSRGGFGEKLFF.

There are a few counts of this clone. The chain combines TRBV19 with TRBJ1-5; 8 bases map to TRBD1. Germline CDR1 LNHDA, CDR2 SQIVND (reference sequence). The V gene end was trimmed by 6 bases and the J gene end by 4 bases; junction bases not matched to a gene: 5. The CDR3 extends over 14 amino acids. CDR3 nucleotides: TGTGCCAGTAGGACCCGACAGGGGAATCAGCCCCAGCATTTT. As protein: CASRTRQGNQPQHF.

This chain uses TRBV7-2 with TRBJ2-1; a weak D match, TRBD1 (6 bases). Germline CDR1 is SGHTA and CDR2 is FQGNSA. Trimming took off 5 bases at V and 9 bases at J, with 8 bases between the two ends. There are 11 residues in the CDR3. CDR3 DNA: TGTGCCAGCAGCAAAGGGGGTGAGCAGTTCTTC. The encoded protein is CASSKGGEQFF.

The chain combines TRBV19 with TRBJ2-1, with D possibly being TRBD2 (6 bases). Germline V gene lookup returns CDR1 LNHDA and CDR2 SQIVND (reference sequence). The CDR3 sequence is 16 residues long. V was shortened by 5 bases and J by 5 bases, with 19 bases between the two germline ends. CDR3 protein: CASSPHRPGGNNEQFF. The CDR3 DNA follows: TGTGCCAGTAGTCCCCACCGGCCCGGCGGGAACAATGAGCAGTTCTTC.

The rearrangement links TRBV10-3 to TRBJ2-3, with 11 bases lining up with TRBD1. V lost 2 bases to trimming and J lost 4 bases; unmatched junction nucleotides: 5. This CDR3 has 16 residues. The V gene's germline CDR1 is ENHRY and CDR2 SYGVKD. CDR3 nucleotides: TGTGCCATCAGTGAGGCCCCGGGACAGGGGGCAGATACGCAGTATTTT. As protein: CAISEAPGQGADTQYF.

This clone was recorded only once. The chain is built from TRBV4-2 and TRBJ2-3; 10 nucleotides align to TRBD2. V lost 0 bases, J lost 5 bases, and 17 bases stayed unmatched. The CDR3 is made up of 20 amino acids. Germline CDR1 is LGHNA and CDR2 is YNFKEQ. The CDR3 DNA is TGTGCCAGCAGCCAAGATAGTATGGTAGCGGGAGGAGTCTATAAAGATACGCAGTATTTT. It translates to CASSQDSMVAGGVYKDTQYF.

The CDR3 sequence is CASSQERGYNQPQHF. CDR3 DNA sequence: TGCGCCAGCAGCCAAGAGAGAGGTTACAATCAGCCCCAGCATTTT. The chain recombines TRBV4-1 with TRBJ1-5; D remains ambiguous. Germline values: CDR1 MGHRA, CDR2 YSYEKL. V lost 0 bases to trimming and J lost 3 bases, with 9 bases between them. The length of the CDR3 is 15 residues.

This CDR3 is CASSLPAGLANNEQFF. In nucleotides, the CDR3 is TGCGCCAGCAGCTTGCCGGCGGGACTCGCTAACAATGAGCAGTTCTTC. This chain links TRBV5-1 with TRBJ2-1; D is possibly TRBD2 (6 bases). The germline V gene has CDR1 SGHRS and CDR2 YFSETQ. The CDR3 length is 16 residues. Trimming removed 1 base from V and 5 bases from J, with 16 bases in between. Full variable domain (remainder filled in from reference TRBV5-1 and TRBJ2-1): KAGVTQTPRYLIKTRGQQVTLSCSPISGHRSVSWYQQTPGQGLQFLFEYFSETQRNKGNFPGRFSGRQFSNSRSEMNVSTLELGDSALYLCASSLPAGLANNEQFFGPGTRLTVL.

This clone has only a few counts. This chain connects TRBV18 to TRBJ1-3; 7 positions match TRBD1. Trimming cost V 1 base and J 2 bases; bases outside gene matches: 8. Germline V gene data show CDR1 as KGHSH and CDR2 as LQKENI. The CDR3 has 17 residues. The CDR3 bases are TGTGCCAGCTCACCACAGCCTACAGGGGTTGCTGGAAACACCATATATTTT. Translation: CASSPQPTGVAGNTIYF.

CDR3 DNA: TGCGCCAGCAGCCAGGGGTCCAGGGCTGCCGGGGAGCTGTTTTTT. It specifies CASSQGSRAAGELFF. V gene TRBV5-1 combines with J gene TRBJ2-2; perhaps TRBD1 as D (6 bases). This CDR3 is built from 15 residues. Germline assignment: CDR1 SGHRS and CDR2 YFSETQ. The V and J ends lost 4 bases and 6 bases respectively, with 16 bases between them. Based on the CDR3 plus reference TRBV5-1 and TRBJ2-2, the full variable domain is KAGVTQTPRYLIKTRGQQVTLSCSPISGHRSVSWYQQTPGQGLQFLFEYFSETQRNKGNFPGRFSGRQFSNSRSEMNVSTLELGDSALYLCASSQGSRAAGELFFGEGSRLTVL.

The chain is built from TRBV15 and TRBJ2-7; tentative D call: TRBD1 (6 bases). CDR1 LNHNV and CDR2 YYDKDF come from the germline V gene (reference sequence). This CDR3 is 16 amino acids long. Trimming cost V 0 bases and J 2 bases, with 14 bases left between them. The CDR3 loop reads CATSREGDRSTYEQYF. The CDR3 DNA follows: TGTGCCACCAGCAGAGAAGGAGACAGGAGTACCTACGAGCAGTACTTC.

The chain employs TRBV4-3 and TRBJ2-1; 9 nucleotides line up with TRBD1. The V segment lost 3 bases and the J segment 8 bases; nucleotides outside the gene matches: 14. CDR1 and CDR2 (germline): LGHNA, YSLEER. The CDR3 runs 17 residues. CDR3 loop: CASSQAGGDRVVDEQFF. In DNA, the CDR3 is TGCGCCAGCAGCCAGGCTGGGGGGGACAGGGTTGTTGATGAGCAGTTCTTC.

The chain couples TRBV7-9 to TRBJ2-5; the match to TRBD2 covers 9 bases. The germline gives CDR1 SEHNR, CDR2 FQNEAQ (reference sequence). The length of the CDR3 is 14 residues. The junction had 4 bases not matched to a gene; V was cut back by 3 bases and J by 5 bases. In nucleotides, the CDR3 is TGTGCCAGCAGCTTGGGACTAGCCAGTGAGACCCAGTACTTC. Protein: CASSLGLASETQYF.

There are a few counts of this clone. Distinct nucleotide sequences in the sample also encode this CDR3. V gene TRBV9 combines with J gene TRBJ1-1; D gene uncertain. The V gene's germline CDR1 is SGDLS and CDR2 YYNGEE. CDR3 length: 14 residues. Trimming pared 0 bases from V and 1 base from J, leaving 7 bases between. The CDR3 region is CASSVAWRNTEAFF. CDR3 nucleotides: TGTGCCAGCAGCGTAGCCTGGAGGAACACTGAAGCTTTCTTT.

V gene TRBV6-1 combines with J gene TRBJ2-7, with D perhaps matching TRBD2 (5 bases). From germline, CDR1 is MNHNS and CDR2 SASEGT. The length of the CDR3 is 14 residues. Trimming pared 11 bases from V and 3 bases from J, leaving 20 bases between. CDR3 nucleotide sequence: TGTGCCTCCCGGGGTCAGGCAACTGGCTACGAGCAGTACGTC. Encoded protein: CASRGQATGYEQYV.

A note on this clone: The junction does not match germline at one end; this may be a read error. V and J are TRBV13 and TRBJ2-1; the D gene is possibly TRBD2 (7 bases). Looked up from germline, CDR1 is PRHDT and CDR2 is FYEKMQ (reference sequence). CDR3 length: 16 residues. CDR3 loop: CASSLESAGAYSEQFF. CDR3 DNA: TGTGCCAGCAGCTTAGAGTCCGCGGGGGCCTACAGTGAGCAGTTCTTC.

The chain recombines TRBV6-5 with TRBJ2-5; 8 nucleotides agree with TRBD1. The germline V gene has CDR1 MNHEY and CDR2 SVGAGI. The CDR3 totals 13 residues. The trim removed 7 bases at V and 7 bases at J, leaving 8 bases unmatched. The CDR3 region has the DNA TGTGCCAGCACAACTGGACAGGGCGGGACCCAGTACTTC. It translates to CASTTGQGGTQYF.

This chain connects TRBV29-1 to TRBJ2-3; 14 positions match TRBD2. The CDR3 consists of 15 residues. After removal of 6 bases from V and 3 bases from J, the junction contained 5 bases not matched to a gene. Looked up from germline, CDR1 is SQVTM and CDR2 is ANQGSEA. The CDR3: CSVEGLAGETDTQYF. CDR3 nucleotide sequence: TGCAGCGTGGAGGGACTAGCGGGGGAGACAGATACGCAGTATTTT.